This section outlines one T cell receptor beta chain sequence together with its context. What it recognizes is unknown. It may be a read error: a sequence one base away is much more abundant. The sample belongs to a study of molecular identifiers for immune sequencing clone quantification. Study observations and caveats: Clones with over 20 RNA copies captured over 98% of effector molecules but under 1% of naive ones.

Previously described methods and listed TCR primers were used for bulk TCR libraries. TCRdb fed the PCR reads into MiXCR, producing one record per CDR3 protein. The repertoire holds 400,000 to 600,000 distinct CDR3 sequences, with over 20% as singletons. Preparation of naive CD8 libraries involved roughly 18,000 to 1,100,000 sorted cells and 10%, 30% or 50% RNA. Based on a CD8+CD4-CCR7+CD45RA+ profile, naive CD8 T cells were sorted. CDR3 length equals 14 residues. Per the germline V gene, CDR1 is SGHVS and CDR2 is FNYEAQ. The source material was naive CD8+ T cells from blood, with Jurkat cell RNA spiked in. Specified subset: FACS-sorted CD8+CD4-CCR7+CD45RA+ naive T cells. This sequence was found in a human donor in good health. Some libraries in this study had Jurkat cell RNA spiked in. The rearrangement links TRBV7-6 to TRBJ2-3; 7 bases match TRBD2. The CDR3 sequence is CTSSLSGAPDTQYF. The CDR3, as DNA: TGTACCAGCAGCCTCAGCGGGGCCCCAGATACGCAGTATTTT.